The 14 T cell receptor beta chains below were found in one sample sequenced in a study of T cell changes during pregnancy in multiple sclerosis. Only in-frame clones appear in the TCRdb table, and some are missing; sequencing was by immunoSEQ multiplex PCR. The data contain more than 30,000 clones, approximately 92% of them seen just once; the ten biggest clones take up approximately 1.1%. The sample taken for sequencing was PBMCs (not recorded whether the cells were cultured). These receptors all stem from a female donor with multiple sclerosis, enrolled in a pregnancy study.

This chain connects TRBV6-5 to TRBJ2-3; the D is unclear. Trimming took off 2 bases at V and 0 bases at J, with 9 bases between the two ends. This CDR3 has 15 residues. CDR1 is MNHEY, CDR2 SVGAGI, per germline. The CDR3 sequence: CASSYGYTSTDTQYF. In DNA form, the CDR3 reads TGTGCCAGCAGTTACGGGTACACTAGCACAGATACGCAGTATTTT.

The rearrangement uses TRBV2 and TRBJ2-7; D tentatively reads TRBD1 or TRBD2 (5 bases each). The CDR3 is 11 amino acids. V was clipped by 8 bases and J by 6 bases, with 11 bases between them. Germline V gives CDR1 SNHLY, CDR2 FYNNEI. In DNA, the CDR3 is TGTGCCAGCTCGGGACGAGCCGAGCAGTACTTC. Amino acid sequence: CASSGRAEQYF.

Concerning this clone: The sample contains more than one DNA sequence encoding this CDR3. The CDR3 is CAWSPKGPETQYF. For the CDR3, the DNA is TGTGCCTGGAGTCCCAAGGGGCCGGAGACCCAGTACTTC. This rearrangement joins TRBV30 to TRBJ2-5, with a possible D match to TRBD1 (5 bases). Between the trimmed V and J ends, which lost 2 bases and 5 bases, there was a span of 12 bases. This CDR3 is built from 13 residues. Germline loops: CDR1 GTSNPN, CDR2 SVGIG (reference sequence).

The rearrangement uses TRBV2 and TRBJ1-1; TRBD1 aligns across 7 bases. The CDR3 consists of 14 residues. In germline, CDR1 is SNHLY, CDR2 FYNNEI. Trimming removed 6 bases from V and 6 bases from J; junction bases left unmatched: 10. This CDR3 is CASRPGQQFSEAFF. CDR3 coding DNA: TGTGCCAGCAGGCCGGGACAGCAATTCTCTGAAGCTTTCTTT.

The genes are TRBV28 and TRBJ1-1, with a tentative D call TRBD1 (6 bases). Per the germline V gene, CDR1 is MDHEN and CDR2 is SYDVKM. The germline V and J ends were trimmed by 3 bases and 0 bases, with 11 bases remaining between them. The CDR3 loop spans 15 amino acids. Here the CDR3 reads CASSFWGRLNTEAFF. CDR3 nucleotides: TGTGCCAGCAGTTTCTGGGGGCGGCTGAACACTGAAGCTTTCTTT.

The chain combines TRBV5-1 with TRBJ2-7, with 7 bases identical to TRBD1. V lost 6 bases and J lost 0; bases outside the gene matches: 12. The CDR3 covers 16 residues. Germline CDR1 SGHRS, CDR2 YFSETQ. The CDR3 reads CASKLGRGGLSYEQYF. The CDR3 DNA follows: TGCGCCAGCAAGCTTGGGCGAGGGGGCCTCTCCTACGAGCAGTACTTC.

The chain combines TRBV5-1 with TRBJ1-4; D remains unclear. This CDR3 is 11 amino acids long. Trimming pared 4 bases from V and 5 bases from J, leaving 3 bases between. From germline, CDR1 is SGHRS and CDR2 YFSETQ. The CDR3 is CASSGNEKLFF. The CDR3 bases are TGCGCCAGCAGCGGCAATGAAAAACTGTTTTTT. Full variable domain (missing parts from reference TRBV5-1 and TRBJ1-4): KAGVTQTPRYLIKTRGQQVTLSCSPISGHRSVSWYQQTPGQGLQFLFEYFSETQRNKGNFPGRFSGRQFSNSRSEMNVSTLELGDSALYLCASSGNEKLFFGSGTQLSVL.

The chain has TRBV7-2 and TRBJ2-1; 7 nucleotides line up with TRBD2. The CDR3 runs to 14 residues. Germline V gives CDR1 SGHTA, CDR2 FQGNSA. Trimming cost V 7 bases and J 12 bases; bases outside gene matches: 15. The CDR3 DNA reads as TGTGCCAGCACCCGGGATCCTACCGGGACTATGCAGTTCTTC. It is translated as CASTRDPTGTMQFF.

The chain couples TRBV6-1 to TRBJ2-7; 7 bases agree with TRBD2. Germline loops: CDR1 MNHNS, CDR2 SASEGT. This CDR3 comprises 14 residues. The junction had 4 bases not matched to a gene; V was cut back by 3 bases and J by 2 bases. The CDR3: CASSEASGAYEQYF. The CDR3 bases are TGTGCCAGCAGTGAGGCTAGCGGTGCCTACGAGCAGTACTTC.

V usage is TRBV10-3 and J usage is TRBJ2-2, with 8 positions matching TRBD2. Germline V gives CDR1 ENHRY, CDR2 SYGVKD. The ends lost 7 bases at V and 4 bases at J; junction bases unmatched: 11. CDR3 size: 16 residues. The CDR3 DNA reads TGTGCCATCACTTCCGGTGTTAGCGGGATCACCGGGGAGCTGTTTTTT. This encodes CAITSGVSGITGELFF.

This clone was counted only a few times. The chain employs TRBV28 and TRBJ1-1; 9 bases are a match to TRBD1. Trimming cost V 8 bases and J 4 bases; bases outside gene matches: 11. Germline values: CDR1 MDHEN, CDR2 SYDVKM. This CDR3 region has 15 residues. In nucleotides, the CDR3 is TGTGCCAGCGGAGAGGGGGACAGGGAGGTCACTGAAGCTTTCTTT. Amino acids: CASGEGDREVTEAFF.

This chain uses TRBV9 with TRBJ2-1; 11 nucleotides match TRBD2. V trimming: 4 bases; J trimming: 5 bases; junction bases outside the gene matches: 5. The CDR3 length is 15 residues. Per the germline V gene, CDR1 is SGDLS and CDR2 is YYNGEE. This CDR3 is CASSTSGSRHNEQFF. The CDR3 DNA follows: TGTGCCAGCAGCACTAGCGGGAGTAGGCACAATGAGCAGTTCTTC.

V gene TRBV11-3 combines with J gene TRBJ2-2; perhaps TRBD1 as D (5 bases). CDR3 length: 14 amino acids. V lost 4 bases and J lost 15, with 21 bases in between. CDR1 is SGHNT, CDR2 YENEEA, per germline. As DNA, the CDR3 is TGTGCCAGCAGCTCACCTCGGCGGCCAGGGCGGTTGTTTTTT. Translated, it gives CASSSPRRPGRLFF.

The V call is TRBV27, the J call TRBJ2-3, with 7 bases aligning to TRBD2. The CDR3 is 14 residues long. Looked up from germline, CDR1 is MNHEY and CDR2 is SMNVEV (reference sequence). The J segment lost 4 bases and the V segment lost 7 bases, leaving 8 bases of the junction unmatched. The chain's CDR3 is CASTVAGGSDTQYF. The CDR3 DNA reads as TGTGCCAGCACGGTAGCGGGCGGTTCAGATACGCAGTATTTT.